One and the same sample provided the 6 T cell receptor beta chains below, sequenced in a study of T cells in Graves' hyperthyroidism and ophthalmopathy. Researchers amplified the TCR beta CDR3 regions from RNA transcripts. HTBI primers were used for first-round RT-PCR of the TCR CDR3. TCRdb re-derived calls from the multiplex PCR reads in MiXCR, one entry per CDR3 protein. The repertoire consists of a few hundred thousand distinct CDR3 sequences, with 20% occurring once and the leading ten covering more than 20%. Sample: blood. The receptor source for this set is a man younger than 35 with Graves' hyperthyroidism.

This clonotype has a count of ten or more. V and J are TRBV20-1 and TRBJ2-7; TRBD2 matches at 7 bases. The CDR3 extends over 12 amino acids. Germline trimming cut 2 bases from V and 5 bases from J; bases unmatched to any gene: 3. The germline V gene encodes CDR1 DFQATT and CDR2 SNEGSKA (reference sequence). The CDR3 loop is CSARWGGNEQYF. Written as DNA, the CDR3 is TGCAGTGCTAGATGGGGGGGTAACGAGCAGTACTTC.

The chain carries TRBV24-1 and TRBJ2-2; D may match TRBD1 or TRBD2 (5 bases each). There are 14 residues in the CDR3. Germline V gene sequence: CDR1 KGHDR, CDR2 SFDVKD. V lost 3 bases, J lost 6 bases, and 10 bases lay in between. The DNA of the CDR3 is TGTGCCACCAGTGATGTGAGGGGATCCGGGGAGCTGTTTTTT. This translates into CATSDVRGSGELFF.

This clonotype was seen repeatedly, ten times or more. The CDR3 spells CASTTNRVRWGYTF. The CDR3 nucleotides are TGTGCCAGCACTACGAACAGGGTTCGGTGGGGCTACACCTTC. The J gene is TRBJ1-2, the V gene TRBV12-3 or TRBV12-4; TRBD1 might be the D (6 bases). CDR3 size: 14 residues. V dropped 7 bases and J dropped 8 bases, with 20 bases sitting between them.

The rearrangement joins TRBV6-1 to TRBJ1-1; D uncertain. This CDR3 is built from 14 residues. Trimming removed 3 bases from V and 11 bases from J, with 19 bases in between. Germline CDR1 is MNHNS and CDR2 is SASEGT. The CDR3, as DNA: TGTGCCAGCAGTGACCCGCGGGCCCCGGAAGGGGCTTTCTTT. Translating it yields CASSDPRAPEGAFF.

This clonotype was detected ten times or more. This sequence joins TRBV5-1 and TRBJ1-1; D uncertain. The CDR3 sequence is 15 residues long. The germline V gene encodes CDR1 SGHRS and CDR2 YFSETQ. The germline V and J ends were trimmed by 4 bases and 3 bases, with 16 bases remaining between them. The CDR3: CASSIGPGLDTEAFF. For the CDR3, the DNA is TGCGCCAGCAGCATTGGGCCGGGTTTGGACACTGAAGCTTTCTTT.

This clonotype was seen at least ten times. This rearrangement joins TRBV12-3 or TRBV12-4 to TRBJ1-2; possible D gene TRBD1, 6 bases. Trimming removed 1 base at V and 8 bases at J, with 11 bases between. CDR3 size: 13 residues. CDR3 loop: CASSLVAGGGYTF. CDR3 in DNA: TGTGCCAGCAGTTTAGTTGCCGGGGGCGGCTACACCTTC.